The source of this TCR beta chain is a study of T cells after yellow fever vaccination. Study details: When fractions had low cell numbers, they were prepared with SMART-Seq v4 Ultra Low Input.

This clonotype has ten or more counts. The antigen is unknown. 5'RACE template switching produced TCR cDNA carrying a universal primer site and UMIs. From the 5' RACE reads, TCRdb called clonotypes with MiXCR, one entry per CDR3 protein. Of under 400,000 distinct CDR3 sequences in the sample, about 9.9% were seen once. The CDR3 length is 17 residues. Trimming removed 0 bases at V and 3 bases at J, with 15 bases between. Germline V CDR1 and CDR2: MNHEY, SVGEGT. Study observations and caveats: FACS-sorted repertoires could harbor abundant contaminating bulk-population clonotypes. Weaker in magnitude, the secondary response showed a faster peak on day 5 versus 15.

Sequenced material: PBMCs, taken on the day of the first yellow fever vaccination. The chain uses TRBV6-2 or TRBV6-3 and TRBJ2-1; possibly TRBD2 for D (6 bases). This TCR derives from a man aged 18 to 29 who received the YFV17D yellow fever vaccine. CDR3 sequence: CASSYSPPGGVYNEQFF. CDR3 bases: TGTGCCAGCAGTTACTCTCCCCCCGGAGGGGTCTACAATGAGCAGTTCTTC.